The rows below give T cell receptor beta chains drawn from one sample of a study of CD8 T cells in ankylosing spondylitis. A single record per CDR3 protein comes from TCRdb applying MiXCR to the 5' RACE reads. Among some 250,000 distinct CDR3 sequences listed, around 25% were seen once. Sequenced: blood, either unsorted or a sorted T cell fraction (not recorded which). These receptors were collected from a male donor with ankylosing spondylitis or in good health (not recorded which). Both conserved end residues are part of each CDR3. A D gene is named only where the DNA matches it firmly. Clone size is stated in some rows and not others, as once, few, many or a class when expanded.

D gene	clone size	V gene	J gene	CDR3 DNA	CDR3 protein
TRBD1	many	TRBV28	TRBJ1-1	TGTGCCAGCAGTTCACCCGGGACAGGAAAGACTGAAGCTTTCTTT	CASSSPGTGKTEAFF
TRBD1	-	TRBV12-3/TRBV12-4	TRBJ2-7	TGTGCCAGCAGCCCACAGGGGGGAAACTCCTACGAGCAGTACTTC	CASSPQGGNSYEQYF
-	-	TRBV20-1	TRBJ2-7	TGCAGTGCTACACGGGACGGGACCTACGAGCAGTACTTC	CSATRDGTYEQYF
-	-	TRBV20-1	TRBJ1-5	TGCAGTGCTAGAGATCAACGGAACAATCAGCCCCAGCATTTT	CSARDQRNNQPQHF
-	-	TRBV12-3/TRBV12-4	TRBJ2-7	TGTGCCAGCAGTTTTGGGGCCTCATCAGGTCACGAGCAGTACTTC	CASSFGASSGHEQYF
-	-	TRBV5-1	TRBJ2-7	TGCGCCAGCAGCTTGAGGTCGGACATCGCCTACGAGCAGTACTTC	CASSLRSDIAYEQYF
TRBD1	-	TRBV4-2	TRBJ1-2	TGTGCCAGCAGCCGATCAAAGACCGGGACAGTCTACTATGGCTACACCTTC	CASSRSKTGTVYYGYTF
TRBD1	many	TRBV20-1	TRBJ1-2	TGCAGTGCTAGATACAGGGGGCATAGCTATGGCTACACCTTC	CSARYRGHSYGYTF
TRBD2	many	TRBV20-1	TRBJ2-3	TGCAGTGCTAGAGCATCTACCGCCGCGGGGGGGGGCACAGATACGCAGTATTTT	CSARASTAAGGGTDTQYF
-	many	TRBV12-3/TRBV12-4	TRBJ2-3	TGTGCCAGCAGTTATACAGATACGCAGTATTTT	CASSYTDTQYF
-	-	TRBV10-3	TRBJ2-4	TGTGCCATCAGTGAGTCCGAGTTGATACTAGCCAAAAACATTCAGTACTTC	CAISESELILAKNIQYF